One and the same sample provided the 5 T cell receptor beta chains below, sequenced in a study of blood T cells in healthy people across ages. Primed by a sample-barcoded 5' primer and a J-beta primer mix, a second PCR proceeded for roughly 7 to 11 cycles. TCRdb re-derived calls from the 5' RACE reads in MiXCR, one entry per CDR3 protein. The table lists roughly 800,000 distinct CDR3 sequences, about 37% of them singletons, with approximately 12% in the top ten. Sequencing was performed on blood. These receptors all come from a man aged 18 to 30 in good health.

This clonotype was seen a few times. The genes are TRBV2 and TRBJ2-3; 9 bases are shared with TRBD2. CDR1 SNHLY and CDR2 FYNNEI come from the germline V gene. The length of the CDR3 is 18 residues. J lost 0 bases, V lost 3 bases, and 10 bases had no gene match. CDR3 DNA: TGTGCCAGCAGTGACGGTGGAGCGGGGGGTAGAAGCACAGATACGCAGTATTTT. Protein: CASSDGGAGGRSTDTQYF.

This clonotype has more than one count but fewer than ten. The rearrangement joins TRBV6-1 to TRBJ2-3; either TRBD1 or TRBD2 may fit D (5 bases each). CDR1 and CDR2 from the germline V gene are MNHNS and SASEGT. V was shortened by 3 bases and J by 1 base, with 8 bases between the two germline ends. The CDR3 has 14 residues. The CDR3 DNA reads as TGTGCCAGCAGTGACAGGGACCGCACAGATACGCAGTATTTT. Translating it yields CASSDRDRTDTQYF.

V and J are TRBV7-2 and TRBJ2-7, with D uncertain. The V end lost 6 bases, the J end lost 7 bases, and 22 bases lay between the germline ends. The CDR3 is 15 residues long. Germline V gene sequence: CDR1 SGHTA, CDR2 FQGNSA. The chain's CDR3 is CASRQTPDEYNEQYF. DNA of the CDR3: TGTGCCAGCAGACAAACGCCCGACGAATACAATGAGCAGTACTTC.

The table lists this clonotype with a few counts. The rearrangement uses TRBV2 and TRBJ2-3, with 8 bases identical to TRBD2. Trimming took 2 bases from V and 2 from J; bases not matched to a gene: 9. This CDR3 has 17 residues. CDR1 is SNHLY, CDR2 FYNNEI, per germline. CDR3 sequence: CASSEPSKAGDTDTQYF. The CDR3 DNA sequence: TGTGCCAGCAGTGAACCCTCCAAAGCGGGGGACACAGATACGCAGTATTTT.

In its sample, this clonotype was seen many times. The V call is TRBV5-1, the J call TRBJ1-2, with D hard to call. This CDR3 spans 13 amino acids. V dropped 0 bases and J dropped 4 bases, with 7 bases sitting between them. The germline V gene has CDR1 SGHRS and CDR2 YFSETQ. The CDR3, as DNA: TGCGCCAGCAGCTTGGAGGGTAGCTATGGCTACACCTTC. Encoded protein: CASSLEGSYGYTF.